This T cell receptor beta chain was recorded in a study of T cell clonality in common variable immunodeficiency. Broader study findings: Fewer deletions and N-nucleotide insertions were reportedly seen in common variable immunodeficiency TCR beta sequences.

The CDR3 has 17 residues. Germline V CDR1 and CDR2: KGHSH, LQKENI. The germline V and J ends were trimmed by 0 bases and 0 bases, with 12 bases remaining between them. Of CVID subjects, more than twelve were female and 29 male, mean age roughly 40. Replacement immunoglobulin had been given to every CVID subject for at least one year. CVID subjects were neither ill nor on immunomodulatory or immunosuppressive medication at sampling. The protocol was immunoSEQ multiplex PCR, while the TCRdb copy is restricted to in-frame clones and leaves out a portion. This sample carries about 34,000 clones, none of them present only once. This clone occurred many times. Its specificity is not known. The read ends 3 residues early relative to the CDR3; the germline J gene fills the gap.

V usage is TRBV18 and J usage is TRBJ1-5; D might be TRBD1 (5 bases). Sequencing input: peripheral blood mononuclear cells. The receptor's source is a human donor with common variable immunodeficiency. The CDR3 sequence: CASSPPGQGNSNQPQHF. The CDR3 bases that were read are TGTGCCAGCTCACCACCAGGTCAGGGTAATAGCAATCAGCCC.